These 28 T cell receptor beta chains were sequenced from one sample in a study of identical twins listed by TCRdb under 2016. Library prep was done by 5' RACE. The instrument was an Illumina HiSeq 2000. TCRdb reworked the public reads: Q25 trimming with fastp, MiXCR clone assembly, productive beta chains retained. Every CDR3 protein is listed once, alongside the most common genes and DNA of its rows. The sample table shows under 300,000 distinct CDR3 sequences, and 6.5% are seen once. Together, the top ten hold 13% to 15% of the sample. These data also featured in a second study, about T cells expressing NK-cell markers.

Material: CD8+ T cells sorted from blood. The origin of the receptors is a woman in her late teens or twenties in good health.

On this clonotype: An end of the junction does not agree with germline; a read error may underlie this. The chain links TRBV28 to TRBJ2-1, with D possibly TRBD2 on 6 matching bases. The CDR3 length is 11 residues. CDR1 is MDHEN and CDR2 is SYDVKM in the germline V gene. Written as DNA, the CDR3 is TGTGCCAGCCGGGGGACGAATGGGCAGTTCTTC. Translation: CASRGTNGQFF. Drawing the rest from reference TRBV28 and TRBJ2-1, the complete variable domain is DVKVTQSSRYLVKRTGEKVFLECVQDMDHENMFWYRQDPGLGLRLIYFSYDVKMKEKGDIPEGYSVSREKKERFSLILESASTNQTSMYLCASRGTNGQFFGPGTRLTVL.

The gene calls are TRBV5-1 and TRBJ2-7; D gene unclear. Germline lookup yields CDR1 SGHRS and CDR2 YFSETQ. Trimming took off 6 bases at V and 7 bases at J, with 11 bases between the two ends. This CDR3 is built from 11 residues. The CDR3 sequence is CASTHGLEQYF. The DNA for the CDR3 is TGCGCCAGCACCCACGGCCTGGAGCAGTACTTC.

This clonotype was seen a single time. The chain recombines TRBV5-6 with TRBJ2-7; tentatively, D is TRBD1 or TRBD2 (5 bases each). Germline V gene lookup returns CDR1 SGHDT and CDR2 YYEEEE. The CDR3 is made up of 14 amino acids. The V and J ends lost 9 bases and 0 bases respectively, with 16 bases between them. The CDR3 is CAMTPGALSYEQYF. The CDR3 DNA reads TGTGCCATGACCCCCGGGGCCCTCTCCTACGAGCAGTACTTC.

The CDR3 coding sequence is TGTGCCAGTAGTATACCAGCGGACACAGATACGCAGTATTTT. It yields the protein CASSIPADTDTQYF. The rearrangement links TRBV19 to TRBJ2-3; D is possibly TRBD2 (5 bases). Looked up from germline, CDR1 is LNHDA and CDR2 is SQIVND (reference sequence). Trimming stripped 2 bases from V and 2 bases from J, with 8 bases between. The CDR3 length is 14 residues. Based on the CDR3 plus reference TRBV19 and TRBJ2-3, the full variable domain is DGGITQSPKYLFRKEGQNVTLSCEQNLNHDAMYWYRQDPGQGLRLIYYSQIVNDFQKGDIAEGYSVSREKKESFPLTVTSAQKNPTAFYLCASSIPADTDTQYFGPGTRLTVL.

This chain uses TRBV7-8 with TRBJ1-3; D not resolved. The germline V and J ends were trimmed by 5 bases and 8 bases, with 16 bases remaining between them. The V gene's germline CDR1 is SGHVS and CDR2 FQNEAQ. The CDR3 is 14 amino acids. The CDR3 DNA follows: TGTGCCAGCAGCCGTGGGAGTAGTCTAGACACCATATATTTT. Protein product: CASSRGSSLDTIYF. Filled out from reference TRBV7-8 and TRBJ1-3, the complete variable domain reads GAGVSQSPRYKVAKRGQDVALRCDPISGHVSLFWYQQALGQGPEFLTYFQNEAQLDKSGLPSDRFFAERPEGSVSTLKIQRTQQEDSAVYLCASSRGSSLDTIYFGEGSWLTVV.

This chain connects TRBV6-2 or TRBV6-3 to TRBJ2-3, with D uncertain. The CDR3 sequence is 15 residues long. CDR1 and CDR2 (germline): MNHEY, SVGEGT. V lost 5 bases and J lost 2, with 14 bases in between. The CDR3 loop is CASSQPKEHTDTQYF. CDR3 in DNA: TGTGCCAGCAGTCAGCCTAAAGAACACACAGATACGCAGTATTTT.

There are many counts of this clonotype. The V and J genes are TRBV7-9 and TRBJ2-1; 8 bases fit TRBD2. This CDR3 is 16 amino acids long. V lost 5 bases to trimming and J lost 0 bases; unmatched junction nucleotides: 6. Looked up from germline, CDR1 is SEHNR and CDR2 is FQNEAQ (reference sequence). CDR3 region: CASSPPSGGSYNEQFF. In DNA form, the CDR3 reads TGTGCCAGCAGCCCCCCGAGCGGGGGCTCCTACAATGAGCAGTTCTTC. Drawing the rest from reference TRBV7-9 and TRBJ2-1, the complete variable domain is DTGVSQNPRHKITKRGQNVTFRCDPISEHNRLYWYRQTLGQGPEFLTYFQNEAQLEKSRLLSDRFSAERPKGSFSTLEIQRTEQGDSAMYLCASSPPSGGSYNEQFFGPGTRLTVL.

The table lists this clonotype with many counts. The chain joins TRBV12-3 or TRBV12-4 to TRBJ2-1; D is unclear. The CDR3 loop spans 13 amino acids. V was shortened by 5 bases and J by 8 bases, with 13 bases between the two germline ends. CDR3 loop: CASSNPLDYEQFF. The CDR3, as DNA: TGTGCCAGCAGTAACCCCCTAGACTATGAGCAGTTCTTC.

The chain combines TRBV27 with TRBJ2-7; maybe TRBD1 (6 bases). Germline CDR1 is MNHEY and CDR2 is SMNVEV (reference sequence). Trimming pared 5 bases from V and 6 bases from J, leaving 23 bases between. The CDR3 runs to 16 residues. The CDR3 sequence: CASSAPYREHLSEQYF. DNA for the CDR3: TGTGCCAGCAGTGCCCCGTACAGGGAACATCTCTCCGAGCAGTACTTC.

The chain links TRBV6-5 to TRBJ1-1, with D hard to call. Trimming took 4 bases from V and 1 from J, leaving 7 bases between them. The CDR3 is 13 residues long. In germline, CDR1 is MNHEY, CDR2 SVGAGI. The CDR3 sequence: CASSSWANTEAFF. CDR3 DNA sequence: TGTGCCAGCAGTTCTTGGGCGAACACTGAAGCTTTCTTT.

This chain uses TRBV9 with TRBJ1-1, with D maybe TRBD1 (5 bases). V was trimmed by 0 bases and J by 6 bases, leaving 18 bases between them. CDR3 length equals 16 residues. The germline CDR1 and CDR2 sequences are SGDLS and YYNGEE. The CDR3 loop reads CASSVDSLGGVAEAFF. The CDR3 coding sequence is TGTGCCAGCAGCGTAGATTCCCTCGGAGGGGTCGCTGAAGCTTTCTTT.

This clonotype was recorded a few times. This chain connects TRBV28 to TRBJ2-7; weak D call: TRBD2 (6 bases). The length of the CDR3 is 14 residues. Germline loops: CDR1 MDHEN, CDR2 SYDVKM. Trimming removed 8 bases from V and 1 base from J, with 15 bases in between. The CDR3 protein is CASEEGRGSYEQYF. The CDR3 DNA sequence: TGTGCCAGCGAGGAGGGGCGCGGATCCTACGAGCAGTACTTC.

The table lists this clonotype with a few counts. The V and J genes are TRBV13 and TRBJ2-5; D remains ambiguous. The CDR3 extends over 12 amino acids. CDR1 and CDR2 (germline): PRHDT, FYEKMQ (reference sequence). The V and J ends lost 2 bases and 7 bases respectively, with 8 bases between them. The DNA for the CDR3 is TGTGCCAGCAGCTTAAGCGCCGGGACCCAGTACTTC. Its protein is CASSLSAGTQYF.

This clonotype turned up a few times. The V and J genes are TRBV7-9 and TRBJ2-7; D call uncertain. The CDR3 totals 11 residues. V was shortened by 5 bases and J by 5 bases, with 7 bases between the two germline ends. Germline values: CDR1 SEHNR, CDR2 FQNEAQ (reference sequence). This CDR3 reads CASSLEDEQYF. The CDR3 DNA sequence: TGTGCCAGCAGCCTAGAGGACGAGCAGTACTTC.

This chain links TRBV12-3 or TRBV12-4 with TRBJ1-1; 9 positions match TRBD1. The CDR3 loop spans 16 amino acids. Unmatched junction bases numbered 9, after V lost 6 bases and J lost 1 base. For the CDR3, the DNA is TGTGCCAGCAGGGGACAGGGCGAGGGGCCGAACACTGAAGCTTTCTTT. Amino acid sequence: CASRGQGEGPNTEAFF.

This chain joins TRBV20-1 and TRBJ2-7; weak D call: TRBD2 (6 bases). Trimming cost V 0 bases and J 3 bases, with 15 bases left between them. The CDR3 sequence is 15 residues long. Germline values: CDR1 DFQATT, CDR2 SNEGSKA (reference sequence). Here the CDR3 DNA reads TGCAGTGCTAGAGATTCTAAGGGGAGGTACTACGAGCAGTACTTC. It codes for CSARDSKGRYYEQYF.

J is TRBJ2-2 and V is TRBV9; tentatively, D is TRBD1 (6 bases). Germline CDR1 SGDLS, CDR2 YYNGEE. The length of the CDR3 is 15 residues. V was trimmed by 6 bases and J by 4 bases, leaving 16 bases between them. For the CDR3, the DNA is TGTGCCAGCACCCCAGGGGTGGCGGGCACCGGGGAGCTGTTTTTT. This codes for CASTPGVAGTGELFF. The complete variable domain, with remaining parts taken from reference TRBV9 and TRBJ2-2, reads DSGVTQTPKHLITATGQRVTLRCSPRSGDLSVYWYQQSLDQGLQFLIQYYNGEERAKGNILERFSAQQFPDLHSELNLSSLELGDSALYFCASTPGVAGTGELFFGEGSRLTVL.

This rearrangement joins TRBV7-9 to TRBJ2-3; TRBD2 aligns across 9 bases. There are 16 residues in the CDR3. Germline trimming cut 4 bases from V and 2 bases from J; bases unmatched to any gene: 7. Germline loops: CDR1 SEHNR, CDR2 FQNEAQ (reference sequence). CDR3 nucleotide sequence: TGTGCCAGCAGCTCAATTTTAGCGGGGGTCACAGATACGCAGTATTTT. Its translation: CASSSILAGVTDTQYF.

This clonotype was observed at least ten times. The gene calls are TRBV12-3 or TRBV12-4 and TRBJ1-5, with D possibly being TRBD1 (6 bases). The germline V and J ends were trimmed by 7 bases and 2 bases, with 9 bases remaining between them. CDR3 length: 13 residues. The CDR3 DNA reads as TGTGCCAGCACGGGGGGCGGCAATCAGCCCCAGCATTTT. Protein: CASTGGGNQPQHF.

This clonotype came up a few times. The chain joins TRBV27 to TRBJ2-5; D may correspond to TRBD1 or TRBD2 (5 bases each). Germline lookup yields CDR1 MNHEY and CDR2 SMNVEV (reference sequence). The CDR3 extends over 16 amino acids. Deletions cut 4 bases from V and 1 base from J, with 16 bases between. The CDR3 DNA follows: TGTGCCAGCAGTTATACCTTCTGGGACCGCCAAGAGACCCAGTACTTC. Translation gives CASSYTFWDRQETQYF.

The genes are TRBV12-3 or TRBV12-4 and TRBJ1-1, with D unresolved. This CDR3 is 13 amino acids long. Trimming stripped 3 bases from V and 6 bases from J, with 11 bases between. The CDR3 here is CASSFGGVAEAFF. The DNA of the CDR3 is TGTGCCAGCAGTTTTGGTGGGGTCGCTGAAGCTTTCTTT.

This clonotype appeared a few times. The chain employs TRBV20-1 and TRBJ1-1; D unclear. V was shortened by 1 base and J by 2 bases, with 8 bases between the two germline ends. Germline lookup yields CDR1 DFQATT and CDR2 SNEGSKA (reference sequence). This CDR3 is built from 13 residues. CDR3 bases: TGCAGTGCTAGAGGCGCGGAAAACACTGAAGCTTTCTTT. Its protein product is CSARGAENTEAFF.

This clonotype has just a few counts. The CDR3 spells CASSPLAGGQTGELFF. DNA for the CDR3: TGTGCCAGCAGTCCTCTAGCGGGAGGGCAGACCGGGGAGCTGTTTTTT. This chain connects TRBV6-4 to TRBJ2-2, with 12 positions matching TRBD2. CDR3 length equals 16 residues. The J segment lost 5 bases and the V segment lost 5 bases, leaving 6 bases of the junction unmatched. CDR1 and CDR2 (germline): MRHNA, SNTAGT.

This clonotype was detected many times. V usage is TRBV5-1 and J usage is TRBJ2-5, with D hard to call. V gave up 0 bases and J gave up 7 bases, with 16 bases separating them. Germline V gene data show CDR1 as SGHRS and CDR2 as YFSETQ. The CDR3 is 15 residues long. CDR3: CASSLGRATPWTQYF. Here the CDR3 DNA reads TGCGCCAGCAGCTTGGGCAGAGCTACCCCTTGGACCCAGTACTTC.

This clonotype was counted ten times or more. The J gene is TRBJ2-1, the V gene TRBV12-3 or TRBV12-4, with 7 bases lining up with TRBD2. The CDR3 has 17 amino acids. The trim removed 6 bases at V and 4 bases at J, leaving 15 bases unmatched. The CDR3 loop is CASSFSPGGSSYNEQFF. CDR3 in DNA: TGTGCCAGCAGCTTCTCCCCCGGCGGGAGTAGTTACAATGAGCAGTTCTTC.

In this sample, this clonotype turned up many times. The chain recombines TRBV12-3 or TRBV12-4 with TRBJ2-7; either TRBD1 or TRBD2 may fit D (5 bases each). With 3 bases removed from V and 0 bases from J, the gap between germline ends came to 9 bases. The CDR3 length is 14 residues. CDR3 coding DNA: TGTGCCAGCAGTTTTGCCGGGGCCTCCTACGAGCAGTACTTC. Translation: CASSFAGASYEQYF.

This clonotype was seen only a few times. This CDR3 reads CSVELGTEAFF. Written as DNA, the CDR3 is TGCAGCGTTGAATTGGGAACTGAAGCTTTCTTT. The chain carries TRBV29-1 and TRBJ1-1; the D is unclear. The CDR3 is 11 residues long. From germline, CDR1 is SQVTM and CDR2 ANQGSEA. The germline V and J ends were trimmed by 2 bases and 5 bases, with 6 bases remaining between them.

This clonotype was counted a single time. V gene TRBV29-1 combines with J gene TRBJ2-3; 9 bases agree with TRBD1. CDR1 and CDR2 from the germline V gene are SQVTM and ANQGSEA. V shed 0 bases, J shed 2 bases, and the junction held 12 bases outside the gene matches. This CDR3 is built from 18 residues. The CDR3 loop is CSVEDSGTGNLDTDTQYF. CDR3 DNA: TGCAGCGTTGAAGATTCCGGGACAGGGAATTTGGACACAGATACGCAGTATTTT.